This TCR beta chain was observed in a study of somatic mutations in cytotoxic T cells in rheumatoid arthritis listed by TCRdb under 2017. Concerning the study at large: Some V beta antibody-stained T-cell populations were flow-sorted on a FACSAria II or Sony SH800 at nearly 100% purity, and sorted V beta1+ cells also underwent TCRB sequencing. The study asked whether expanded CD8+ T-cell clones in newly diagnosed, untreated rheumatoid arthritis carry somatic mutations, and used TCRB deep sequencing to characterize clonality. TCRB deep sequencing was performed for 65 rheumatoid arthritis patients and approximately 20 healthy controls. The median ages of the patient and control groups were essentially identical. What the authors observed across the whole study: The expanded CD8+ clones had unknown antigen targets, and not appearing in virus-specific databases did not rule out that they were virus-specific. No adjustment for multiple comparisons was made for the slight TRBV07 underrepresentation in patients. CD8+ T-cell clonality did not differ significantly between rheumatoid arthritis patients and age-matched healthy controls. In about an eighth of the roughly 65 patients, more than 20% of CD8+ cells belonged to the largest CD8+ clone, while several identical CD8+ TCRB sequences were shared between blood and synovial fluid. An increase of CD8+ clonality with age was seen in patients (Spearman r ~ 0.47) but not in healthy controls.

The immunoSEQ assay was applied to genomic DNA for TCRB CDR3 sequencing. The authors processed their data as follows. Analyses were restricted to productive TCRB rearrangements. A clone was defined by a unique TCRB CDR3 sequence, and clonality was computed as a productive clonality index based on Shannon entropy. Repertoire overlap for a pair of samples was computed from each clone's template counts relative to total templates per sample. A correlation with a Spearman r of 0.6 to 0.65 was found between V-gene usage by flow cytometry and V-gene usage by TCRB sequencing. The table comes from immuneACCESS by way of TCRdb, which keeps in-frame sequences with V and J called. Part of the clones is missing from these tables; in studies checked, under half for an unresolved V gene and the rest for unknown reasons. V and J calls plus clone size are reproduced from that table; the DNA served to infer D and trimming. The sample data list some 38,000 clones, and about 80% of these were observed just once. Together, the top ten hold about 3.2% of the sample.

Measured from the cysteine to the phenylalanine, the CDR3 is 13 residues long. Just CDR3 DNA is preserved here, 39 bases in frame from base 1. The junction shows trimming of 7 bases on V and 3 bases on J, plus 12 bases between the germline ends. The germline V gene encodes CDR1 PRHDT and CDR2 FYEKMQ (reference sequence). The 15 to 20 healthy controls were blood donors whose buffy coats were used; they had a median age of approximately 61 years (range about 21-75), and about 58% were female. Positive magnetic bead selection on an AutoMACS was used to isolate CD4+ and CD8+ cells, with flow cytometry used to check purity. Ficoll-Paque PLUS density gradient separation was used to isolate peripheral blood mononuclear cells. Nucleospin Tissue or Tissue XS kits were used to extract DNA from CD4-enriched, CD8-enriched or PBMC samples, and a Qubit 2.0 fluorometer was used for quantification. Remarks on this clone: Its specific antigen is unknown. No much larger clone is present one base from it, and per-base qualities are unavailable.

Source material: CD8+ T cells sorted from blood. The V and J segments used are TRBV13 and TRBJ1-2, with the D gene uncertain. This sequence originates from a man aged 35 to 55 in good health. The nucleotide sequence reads TGTGCCAGCAACCCCGGGGAATACTATGGCTACACCTTC. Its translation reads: CASNPGEYYGYTF. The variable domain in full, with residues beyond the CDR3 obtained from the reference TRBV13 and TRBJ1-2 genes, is AAGVIQSPRHLIKEKRETATLKCYPIPRHDTVYWYQQGPGQDPQFLISFYEKMQSDKGSIPDRFSAQQFSDYHSELNMSSLELGDSALYFCASNPGEYYGYTFGSGTRLTVV.